These 19 T cell receptor beta chains were sequenced from one sample in a study of blood T cell repertoires in COVID-19. Data came from immunoSEQ multiplex PCR; TCRdb stores just in-frame clones and leaves some out. This sample has roughly 88,000 clones, with 85% to 95% found just once. Material: peripheral blood. The receptors were gathered from a woman between 45 and 65 years old in a cohort sampled during active COVID-19.

The rearrangement uses TRBV15 and TRBJ2-7; 9 bases are a match to TRBD2. V dropped 0 bases and J dropped 3; count of bases not matched to a gene: 3. Germline lookup yields CDR1 LNHNV and CDR2 YYDKDF (reference sequence). The CDR3 is made up of 15 amino acids. CDR3 in DNA: TGTGCCACCAGCAGAGACCTAGCGGGACACTACGAGCAGTACTTC. Translation gives CATSRDLAGHYEQYF.

This chain connects TRBV12-3 or TRBV12-4 to TRBJ1-6; D is unclear. The CDR3 is 12 residues long. V lost 2 bases, J lost 6 bases, and 2 bases lay in between. The CDR3 DNA is TGTGCCAGCAGTTTACTTAATTCACCCCTCCACTTT. This codes for CASSLLNSPLHF.

This chain links TRBV27 with TRBJ2-2, with TRBD1 matching over 7 bases. This CDR3 has 16 residues. Unmatched junction bases numbered 12, after V lost 3 bases and J lost 8 bases. Germline values: CDR1 MNHEY, CDR2 SMNVEV (reference sequence). DNA for the CDR3: TGTGCCAGCAGTTTGTATCGGGACAGTTTCGTGGGGGAGCTGTTTTTT. Protein product: CASSLYRDSFVGELFF.

J is TRBJ1-3 and V is TRBV28; D remains ambiguous. Germline-derived CDR1 and CDR2 are MDHEN and SYDVKM. The CDR3 loop spans 14 amino acids. The V gene lost 6 bases and the J gene lost 0 bases, with 9 bases spanning the gap. CDR3 in amino acids: CASSPPLSGNTIYF. CDR3 nucleotide sequence: TGTGCCAGCAGCCCTCCCCTCTCTGGAAACACCATATATTTT.

The V and J genes are TRBV3-1 (or the pseudogene TRBV3-2) and TRBJ2-7, with D possibly matching TRBD1 (5 bases). The CDR3 is made up of 15 amino acids. V was cut by 5 bases and J by 0 bases, with 14 bases left in between. Germline V CDR1 and CDR2: LGHDT, YNNKEL (reference sequence). The CDR3 protein is CASSSPGLPSYEQYF. CDR3 nucleotides: TGTGCCAGCAGCTCCCCAGGGCTACCCTCCTACGAGCAGTACTTC.

The genes are TRBV6-2 or TRBV6-3 and TRBJ2-1, with unresolved D. The germline V gene has CDR1 MNHEY and CDR2 SVGEGT. This CDR3 has 15 residues. Trimming stripped 4 bases from V and 4 bases from J, with 14 bases between. The CDR3 DNA sequence: TGTGCCAGCAGTTCCCCCCCGAGGTCATACAATGAGCAGTTCTTC. Translation: CASSSPPRSYNEQFF.

The CDR3: CASRQGDSPLHF. The CDR3 DNA is TGTGCCAGCAGACAGGGTGATTCACCCCTCCACTTT. V gene TRBV11-3 combines with J gene TRBJ1-6; D perhaps matches TRBD1 (6 bases). The germline V and J ends were trimmed by 6 bases and 8 bases, with 8 bases remaining between them. CDR1 SGHNT and CDR2 YENEEA come from the germline V gene. This CDR3 contains 12 residues.

The V gene is TRBV5-6, the J gene TRBJ2-5; D possibly corresponds to TRBD2 (6 bases). This CDR3 region has 13 residues. Trimming pared 3 bases from V and 5 bases from J, leaving 11 bases between. Germline CDR1 and CDR2: SGHDT and YYEEEE. CDR3 DNA: TGTGCCAGCAGCTGGGGTGCGGGGGAGACCCAGTACTTC. Protein sequence: CASSWGAGETQYF.

The J gene is TRBJ2-3, the V gene TRBV28; D uncertain. There are 14 residues in the CDR3. V dropped 2 bases and J dropped 0 bases, with 6 bases sitting between them. Germline V gene sequence: CDR1 MDHEN, CDR2 SYDVKM. The CDR3 DNA is TGTGCCAGCAGTTTAATACAGAGCACAGATACGCAGTATTTT. Translation gives CASSLIQSTDTQYF. Based on the CDR3 plus reference TRBV28 and TRBJ2-3, the full variable domain is DVKVTQSSRYLVKRTGEKVFLECVQDMDHENMFWYRQDPGLGLRLIYFSYDVKMKEKGDIPEGYSVSREKKERFSLILESASTNQTSMYLCASSLIQSTDTQYFGPGTRLTVL.

The V gene is TRBV19, the J gene TRBJ1-2; D may be TRBD1 (6 bases). The CDR3 length is 14 residues. Germline values: CDR1 LNHDA, CDR2 SQIVND (reference sequence). Trimming removed 1 base at V and 5 bases at J, with 11 bases between. CDR3 DNA sequence: TGTGCCAGTAGTATAGGCACAGGGATGTATGGCTACACCTTC. This sequence encodes CASSIGTGMYGYTF.

The V gene is TRBV9, the J gene TRBJ2-6, with 10 positions matching TRBD1. In germline, CDR1 is SGDLS, CDR2 YYNGEE. The CDR3 covers 18 residues. After removal of 0 bases from V and 1 base from J, the junction contained 4 bases not matched to a gene. The CDR3: CASSVARTGGSGANVLTF. For the CDR3, the DNA is TGTGCCAGCAGCGTAGCTCGGACAGGGGGTTCTGGGGCCAACGTCCTGACTTTC.

This chain joins TRBV3-1 (or the pseudogene TRBV3-2) and TRBJ2-7, with 9 positions matching TRBD1. The CDR3 is 14 residues long. V lost 4 bases, J lost 4 bases, and 5 bases stayed unmatched. Germline-derived CDR1 and CDR2 are LGHDT and YNNKEL (reference sequence). The CDR3 spells CASSRTGELYEQYF. CDR3 in DNA: TGTGCCAGCAGCCGGACAGGGGAACTTTACGAGCAGTACTTC.

CDR3 DNA sequence: TGTGCCTGGAGGACAGCCAGCACAGATACGCAGTATTTT. It yields the protein CAWRTASTDTQYF. The chain links TRBV30 to TRBJ2-3; D is possibly TRBD1 (5 bases). V was shortened by 3 bases and J by 0 bases, with 7 bases between the two germline ends. CDR1 is GTSNPN, CDR2 SVGIG, per germline (reference sequence). The length of the CDR3 is 13 residues.

V gene TRBV28 combines with J gene TRBJ2-1, with a tentative D call TRBD2 (5 bases). V gave up 6 bases and J gave up 10 bases, with 13 bases separating them. The CDR3 sequence is 12 residues long. Germline V gene sequence: CDR1 MDHEN, CDR2 SYDVKM. Here the CDR3 DNA reads TGTGCCAGCAGCTTCGTGGGGAGCGAGCAGTTCTTC. Its protein is CASSFVGSEQFF.

The rearrangement uses TRBV3-1 (or the pseudogene TRBV3-2) and TRBJ1-1; D is unresolved. Germline V lookup: CDR1 LGHDT, CDR2 YNNKEL (reference sequence). The CDR3 covers 14 residues. Trimming left V 0 bases short and J 7 bases short, with 12 bases between. The CDR3 protein is CASSQDSEYVEAFF. The CDR3 DNA is TGTGCCAGCAGCCAAGATTCAGAATACGTTGAAGCTTTCTTT.

A remark on this clone: At one boundary the junction diverges from the germline segment, which might be a read error. The genes are TRBV7-7 and TRBJ2-2; a possible D gene is TRBD1 (6 bases). This CDR3 spans 16 amino acids. Germline lookup yields CDR1 SSHAT and CDR2 FNYEAQ (reference sequence). The CDR3 here is CASSPLGHSKTGELFF. The CDR3 region has the DNA TGTGCTAGCAGCCCCCTGGGACATTCAAAGACCGGGGAGCTGTTTTTT.

The chain uses TRBV5-8 and TRBJ2-6; D remains ambiguous. Per germline, CDR1 SGHTS and CDR2 YDEGEE. The CDR3 is 14 amino acids. The V end lost 4 bases, the J end lost 2 bases, and 7 bases lay between the germline ends. CDR3 residues: CASSPFPGANVLTF. In DNA, the CDR3 is TGTGCCAGCAGCCCATTTCCTGGGGCCAACGTCCTGACTTTC.

CDR3: CASRRAPGLAGGDAYNEQFF. The CDR3 region has the DNA TGTGCCAGCAGAAGAGCCCCGGGACTAGCGGGAGGGGACGCCTACAATGAGCAGTTCTTC. The V gene is TRBV27, the J gene TRBJ2-1; 16 nucleotides agree with TRBD2. After removal of 6 bases from V and 2 bases from J, the junction contained 13 bases not matched to a gene. CDR1 and CDR2 from the germline V gene are MNHEY and SMNVEV (reference sequence). The CDR3 has 20 amino acids.

The genes are TRBV10-1 and TRBJ2-7, with D possibly TRBD1 on 5 matching bases. The CDR3 contains 14 residues. The germline gives CDR1 WNHNN, CDR2 SYGVQD (reference sequence). Trimming left V 2 bases short and J 1 base short, with 9 bases between. CDR3 loop: CASSEGHGSYEQYF. DNA of the CDR3: TGCGCCAGCAGTGAGGGACACGGATCCTACGAGCAGTACTTC.